The next 20 T cell receptor beta chains were all read from a single sample in a study of identical twins. MiXCR, applied by TCRdb to the 5' RACE reads, yields one record per CDR3 protein. The repertoire holds 420,000 or so distinct CDR3 sequences, less than 20% seen once, with less than 15% in the top ten. Sequenced: naive T cells sorted from blood. Receptor source: a man over 45 in good health.

The chain couples TRBV29-1 to TRBJ2-7; D gene uncertain. Trimming took off 5 bases at V and 2 bases at J, with 13 bases between the two ends. The CDR3 spans 13 residues. Per the germline V gene, CDR1 is SQVTM and CDR2 is ANQGSEA. The CDR3 nucleotides are TGCAGCGTTCCCGGCCAGAGGACCTACGAGCAGTACTTC. This encodes CSVPGQRTYEQYF.

Comment on this clonotype: One end of the junction fails to match germline, which may point to a read error. This chain links TRBV12-3 or TRBV12-4 with TRBJ2-1, with 10 bases identical to TRBD2. This CDR3 is 16 amino acids long. Here the CDR3 DNA reads TGTGCCAGCAGTGTAGCGGGGGGCCGCTCCTACAATGAGCAGTTCTTC. As protein: CASSVAGGRSYNEQFF.

This clonotype was counted a few times. This chain connects TRBV6-5 to TRBJ1-1; D remains ambiguous. Germline assignment: CDR1 MNHEY and CDR2 SVGAGI. V was shortened by 3 bases and J by 1 base, with 6 bases between the two germline ends. The CDR3 is 13 amino acids. This chain's CDR3 is CASSYKRNTEAFF. Written as DNA, the CDR3 is TGTGCCAGCAGTTATAAGCGGAACACTGAAGCTTTCTTT.

The V call is TRBV10-3, the J call TRBJ1-2, with 8 bases that match TRBD1. V was pared by 6 bases and J by 3 bases, with 3 bases of the junction left unmatched. CDR3 length: 13 residues. Germline CDR1 reads ENHRY; CDR2 reads SYGVKD. The DNA of the CDR3 is TGTGCCATCAGCGGACAGGGACACTATGGCTACACCTTC. It translates to CAISGQGHYGYTF.

In this sample, this clonotype turned up many times. The chain carries TRBV18 and TRBJ2-3, with D tentatively TRBD2 (6 bases). Germline-derived CDR1 and CDR2 are KGHSH and LQKENI. The CDR3 runs 14 residues. V was shortened by 1 base and J by 4 bases, with 9 bases between the two germline ends. In DNA, the CDR3 is TGTGCCAGCTCACCACGGAGGGCCTCAGATACGCAGTATTTT. Its translation is CASSPRRASDTQYF.

The chain joins TRBV6-5 to TRBJ1-2; the match to TRBD1 covers 10 bases. The J segment lost 3 bases and the V segment lost 4 bases, leaving 8 bases of the junction unmatched. The CDR3 is 16 amino acids. Germline CDR1 MNHEY, CDR2 SVGAGI. This CDR3 reads CASSSLSGTGDYGYTF. The CDR3 DNA reads as TGTGCCAGCAGTTCCCTATCCGGGACAGGGGACTATGGCTACACCTTC.

With regard to this clonotype: A single base separates this from a much larger clone, so it may be a read error. The rearrangement links TRBV6-1 to TRBJ2-3; 7 bases align to TRBD1. The CDR3 extends over 14 amino acids. V lost 7 bases to trimming and J lost 2 bases; unmatched junction nucleotides: 6. Germline-derived CDR1 and CDR2 are MNHNS and SASEGT. CDR3 sequence: CASITGANTDTQYF. The CDR3 nucleotides read TGTGCCAGCATCACAGGGGCTAACACAGATACGCAGTATTTT.

A few counts support this clonotype. The gene calls are TRBV2 and TRBJ2-1, with 7 nucleotides matching TRBD1. Germline trimming cut 7 bases from V and 0 bases from J; bases unmatched to any gene: 3. The germline CDR1 and CDR2 sequences are SNHLY and FYNNEI. The CDR3 length is 14 residues. CDR3: CASNRGSSYNEQFF. CDR3 coding DNA: TGTGCCAGCAACAGGGGCAGCTCCTACAATGAGCAGTTCTTC.

This clonotype appeared a few times. The chain employs TRBV20-1 and TRBJ2-7; 9 bases align to TRBD1. Trimming removed 0 bases from V and 1 base from J; junction bases left unmatched: 4. Germline CDR1 is DFQATT and CDR2 is SNEGSKA (reference sequence). This CDR3 is built from 15 residues. In DNA, the CDR3 is TGCAGTGCTAGAGATTGGACAGGGGCTTCCTACGAGCAGTACTTC. This gives the protein CSARDWTGASYEQYF.

This clonotype was counted at least ten times. V and J are TRBV10-3 and TRBJ2-1; maybe TRBD2 (7 bases). The ends were cut back, 0 bases at V and 3 bases at J, with 15 bases in the middle. Germline assignment: CDR1 ENHRY and CDR2 SYGVKD. The CDR3 runs to 17 residues. CDR3 DNA: TGTGCCATCAGTGAGTCCGAGGGGGGGCCTAACTACAATGAGCAGTTCTTC. Translating gives CAISESEGGPNYNEQFF.

V usage is TRBV6-1 and J usage is TRBJ1-2; D remains unclear. The CDR3 runs 13 residues. Trimming removed 2 bases from V and 4 bases from J, with 8 bases in between. Germline V gives CDR1 MNHNS, CDR2 SASEGT. CDR3 protein: CASSERTLYGYTF. CDR3 bases: TGTGCCAGCAGTGAACGCACCCTCTATGGCTACACCTTC.

This clonotype has ten or more counts. The chain recombines TRBV7-3 with TRBJ2-1, with 8 bases matching TRBD2. Losses at the gene ends were 1 base for V and 8 bases for J; bases not matched to a gene: 13. From germline, CDR1 is SGHTA and CDR2 FQGTGA. The CDR3 loop spans 17 amino acids. Here the CDR3 DNA reads TGTGCCAGCAGCTTAAATCCCGGGAGGGGCGGTTTCGATGAGCAGTTCTTC. This translates into CASSLNPGRGGFDEQFF.

Remarks on this clonotype: Compared with germline, one end of the junction differs, possibly owing to a read error. The chain recombines TRBV7-9 with TRBJ2-3; no clear D. The CDR3 runs 11 residues. Looked up from germline, CDR1 is SEHNR and CDR2 is FQNEAQ (reference sequence). DNA for the CDR3: TGTGCCAGCAGCTTATCCGCCCATTTGGGGTTT. This gives the protein CASSLSAHLGF.

This clonotype was counted a few times. This chain links TRBV5-1 with TRBJ1-2; 10 nucleotides agree with TRBD1. V shed 4 bases and J 3 bases; nucleotides not matched to a gene: 6. The CDR3 length is 15 residues. Germline values: CDR1 SGHRS, CDR2 YFSETQ. The CDR3 DNA follows: TGCGCCAGCAGCCTGACCGGGACAGGGGACTATGGCTACACCTTC. Amino acid sequence: CASSLTGTGDYGYTF.

The chain combines TRBV20-1 with TRBJ1-2; 7 bases are a match to TRBD1. The germline V gene encodes CDR1 DFQATT and CDR2 SNEGSKA (reference sequence). V was pared by 0 bases and J by 8 bases, with 6 bases of the junction left unmatched. The CDR3 length is 13 residues. CDR3 bases: TGCAGTGCTAGAGATCTAACAGGGGAGGGCTACACCTTC. Translating gives CSARDLTGEGYTF.

In its sample, this clonotype was seen a few times. The CDR3 loop reads CASSQWVSYEQYF. The CDR3, as DNA: TGCGCCAGCAGCCAATGGGTCTCCTACGAGCAGTACTTC. The genes are TRBV4-3 and TRBJ2-7, with D uncertain. The V end was cut by 2 bases, the J end by 0 bases, with 5 bases between. The germline V gene has CDR1 LGHNA and CDR2 YSLEER. The CDR3 loop spans 13 amino acids.

This clonotype was counted once. The chain links TRBV5-5 to TRBJ2-4; no reliable D call. Trimming cost V 4 bases and J 4 bases, with 15 bases left between them. Germline values: CDR1 SGHKS, CDR2 YYEKEE (reference sequence). This CDR3 comprises 15 residues. The CDR3: CASSPLAQPKNIQYF. The DNA of the CDR3 is TGTGCCAGCAGCCCTCTGGCTCAGCCGAAAAACATTCAGTACTTC.

The CDR3 DNA follows: TGCAGTGCTAGAGATCTTATGGGGGGGGTGTACAATGAGCAGTTCTTC. It yields the protein CSARDLMGGVYNEQFF. V and J are TRBV20-1 and TRBJ2-1, with TRBD2 identical over 7 bases. The V and J ends lost 0 bases and 4 bases, in that order; junction bases with no gene match: 9. Germline CDR1 is DFQATT and CDR2 is SNEGSKA (reference sequence). The CDR3 is 16 residues long.

This chain joins TRBV6-2 or TRBV6-3 and TRBJ2-7; a weak D match, TRBD2 (6 bases). CDR3 length equals 16 residues. V lost 4 bases and J 1 base, leaving 17 bases between the germline ends. Germline V gives CDR1 MNHEY, CDR2 SVGEGT. Here the CDR3 DNA reads TGTGCCAGCAGTTCAGGGACTTCTATCGTATCCTACGAGCAGTACTTC. Residues: CASSSGTSIVSYEQYF.

The chain links TRBV30 to TRBJ2-1; tentative D call: TRBD2 (6 bases). V was cut by 0 bases and J by 9 bases, with 9 bases left in between. Germline CDR1 GTSNPN, CDR2 SVGIG (reference sequence). The length of the CDR3 is 12 residues. The CDR3 loop is CAWSVWGLEQFF. CDR3 coding DNA: TGTGCCTGGAGTGTATGGGGACTTGAGCAGTTCTTC.